These 26 T cell receptor beta chains were all obtained from the same sample, sequenced in a study of identical twins. TCRdb recomputed calls from the 5' RACE reads with MiXCR, one row per CDR3 protein. The sample shows over 550,000 distinct CDR3 sequences, roughly 7.1% of them seen only once. These data were likewise used in another study, on yellow fever vaccine responses in identical twins.

Sequencing was carried out using PBMCs. The origin of the receptors is a woman in her late teens or twenties in good health.

V is TRBV10-3 and J is TRBJ2-3; D may correspond to TRBD1 or TRBD2 (5 bases each). CDR1 ENHRY and CDR2 SYGVKD come from the germline V gene. This CDR3 contains 11 residues. The V end was cut by 5 bases, the J end by 9 bases, with 9 bases between. CDR3 in amino acids: CAISSGTTQYF. Here the CDR3 DNA reads TGTGCCATCAGTTCCGGGACGACGCAGTATTTT.

This clonotype was counted ten times or more. The chain has TRBV5-5 and TRBJ2-2; no definite D call. This CDR3 has 12 amino acids. The V gene's germline CDR1 is SGHKS and CDR2 YYEKEE (reference sequence). The V end was cut by 4 bases, the J end by 6 bases, with 7 bases between. The CDR3 DNA reads as TGTGCCAGCAGCCTCCGACCCGGGGAGCTGTTTTTT. It is translated as CASSLRPGELFF.

This clonotype was seen only a few times. V usage is TRBV10-2 and J usage is TRBJ2-5, with D perhaps assigned TRBD1 or TRBD2 (6 bases each). The CDR3 is 13 residues long. Per germline, CDR1 WSHSY and CDR2 SAAADI. The ends were cut back, 6 bases at V and 3 bases at J, with 11 bases in the middle. The CDR3 reads CASRRDNKETQYF. In DNA form, the CDR3 reads TGCGCCAGCAGGCGGGACAACAAAGAGACCCAGTACTTC.

The V call is TRBV6-5, the J call TRBJ2-5; TRBD2 agrees at 13 bases. Trimming removed 2 bases from V and 3 bases from J; junction bases left unmatched: 6. The CDR3 extends over 17 amino acids. CDR1 is MNHEY and CDR2 is SVGAGI in the germline V gene. The CDR3 is CASSYGVGLAGEETQYF. CDR3 sequence (DNA): TGTGCCAGCAGTTACGGTGTCGGACTAGCGGGGGAAGAGACCCAGTACTTC.

The V gene is TRBV10-3, the J gene TRBJ2-1; 11 bases match TRBD2. Germline V CDR1 and CDR2: ENHRY, SYGVKD. Trimming removed 6 bases from V and 0 bases from J; junction bases left unmatched: 13. This CDR3 spans 19 amino acids. CDR3 protein: CAIRKFVLAGESSYNEQFF. In DNA, the CDR3 is TGTGCCATCAGAAAGTTTGTACTAGCGGGGGAGAGCTCCTACAATGAGCAGTTCTTC.

This clonotype was recorded a few times. The rearrangement joins TRBV4-1 to TRBJ1-5; 7 bases are shared with TRBD1. This CDR3 contains 16 residues. Germline V gives CDR1 MGHRA, CDR2 YSYEKL. Unmatched junction bases numbered 8, after V lost 1 base and J lost 5 bases. The CDR3 region has the DNA TGCGCCAGCAGCCAAGTAGGGCCAGGGGGGTATCAGCCCCAGCATTTT. Protein product: CASSQVGPGGYQPQHF.

This clonotype occurred a few times. This CDR3 reads CASSPLGSGTTDTQYF. The DNA of the CDR3 is TGTGCCAGCAGCCCGTTGGGAAGCGGGACCACAGATACGCAGTATTTT. The chain employs TRBV7-6 and TRBJ2-3, with 7 bases aligning to TRBD2. With V trimmed by 5 bases and J by 2 bases, 10 bases remained unmatched. The CDR3 covers 16 residues. The germline gives CDR1 SGHVS, CDR2 FNYEAQ.

This clonotype has ten or more counts. One end of the junction is discordant with germline, which a read error may explain. The chain has TRBV5-1 and TRBJ1-1, with TRBD1 matching 10 bases. CDR1 SGHRS and CDR2 YFSETQ come from the germline V gene. The CDR3 contains 14 residues. The CDR3 DNA reads TGTGCCAGCAGCTTGACAGGGGGCAACACTGAAGCTTTCTTT. This gives the protein CASSLTGGNTEAFF.

There are a few counts of this clonotype. The chain couples TRBV7-9 to TRBJ1-3; TRBD1 agrees at 8 bases. The CDR3 consists of 16 residues. V lost 5 bases to trimming and J lost 3 bases; unmatched junction nucleotides: 9. CDR1 and CDR2 (germline): SEHNR, FQNEAQ (reference sequence). The CDR3 protein is CASSRATGAVGNTIYF. The CDR3 region has the DNA TGTGCCAGCAGCCGAGCGACAGGGGCAGTTGGAAACACCATATATTTT.

This clonotype was seen at least ten times. V gene TRBV12-3 or TRBV12-4 combines with J gene TRBJ2-1, with 7 positions matching TRBD2. CDR3 length: 15 amino acids. Germline trimming cut 1 base from V and 3 bases from J; bases unmatched to any gene: 3. DNA for the CDR3: TGTGCCAGCAGTTTAGAGCGGGGACTCTACAATGAGCAGTTCTTC. Translating it yields CASSLERGLYNEQFF.

The gene calls are TRBV20-1 and TRBJ2-1; a weak D match, TRBD2 (5 bases). V was pared by 0 bases and J by 4 bases, with 16 bases between. The CDR3 is 16 amino acids. Germline CDR1 is DFQATT and CDR2 is SNEGSKA (reference sequence). CDR3 sequence (DNA): TGCAGTGCTAGAGATGAGGGCTACCTTTCTTACAATGAGCAGTTCTTC. Encoded protein: CSARDEGYLSYNEQFF.

This clonotype was recorded a few times. The chain has TRBV11-1 and TRBJ1-2; D may be TRBD1 (6 bases). Trimming pared 7 bases from V and 1 base from J, leaving 19 bases between. The CDR3 runs to 16 residues. Germline V CDR1 and CDR2: SGHAT, FQDESV (reference sequence). CDR3 loop: CASTPRGGERNYGYTF. The CDR3 coding sequence is TGTGCCAGCACTCCCCGAGGGGGTGAGCGTAACTATGGCTACACCTTC. The entire variable domain, with the rest obtained from reference TRBV11-1 and TRBJ1-2, is as follows: EAEVAQSPRYKITEKSQAVAFWCDPISGHATLYWYRQILGQGPELLVQFQDESVVDDSQLPKDRFSAERLKGVDSTLKIQPAELGDSAMYLCASTPRGGERNYGYTFGSGTRLTVV.

This clonotype was seen at least ten times. V and J are TRBV25-1 and TRBJ2-2; no clear D gene. Trimming shortened V by 5 bases and J by 13 bases, and 17 bases separated the two germline ends. Per germline, CDR1 MGHDK and CDR2 SYGVNS. This CDR3 contains 13 residues. CDR3 in amino acids: CASSSITRARLFF. The CDR3 coding sequence is TGTGCCAGCAGTAGTATCACCCGGGCGCGGCTGTTTTTT.

This clonotype occurred a few times. The chain employs TRBV27 and TRBJ2-1, with 7 bases identical to TRBD1. With 0 bases clipped from V and 0 bases from J, the junction kept 5 bases outside the gene matches. Germline CDR1 reads MNHEY; CDR2 reads SMNVEV (reference sequence). The CDR3 sequence is 17 residues long. The CDR3 DNA is TGTGCCAGCAGTTTATCGCCCAGGGGGATCTCCTACAATGAGCAGTTCTTC. It codes for CASSLSPRGISYNEQFF.

This clonotype occurred a few times. V is TRBV6-5 and J is TRBJ1-6; D is undetermined. CDR3 length: 15 residues. V lost 5 bases to trimming and J lost 9 bases, with 17 bases between them. Germline V gene data show CDR1 as MNHEY and CDR2 as SVGAGI. The CDR3 region is CASSPESISRSPLHF. The CDR3 DNA reads TGTGCCAGCAGTCCCGAGTCGATAAGTCGTTCACCCCTCCACTTT.

This clonotype has more than one count but fewer than ten. V gene TRBV5-5 combines with J gene TRBJ2-1; D unresolved. The CDR3 has 15 residues. Germline-derived CDR1 and CDR2 are SGHKS and YYEKEE (reference sequence). The germline V and J ends were trimmed by 0 bases and 1 base, with 8 bases remaining between them. CDR3 DNA: TGTGCCAGCAGCTTGGAAGTGACTTCCTACAATGAGCAGTTCTTC. Encoded protein: CASSLEVTSYNEQFF.

This clonotype was detected only a few times. The rearrangement links TRBV25-1 to TRBJ2-3, with D unclear. CDR1 and CDR2 from the germline V gene are MGHDK and SYGVNS. The V end was cut by 1 base, the J end by 2 bases, with 4 bases between. This CDR3 is built from 13 residues. CDR3 amino acids: CASSESATDTQYF. CDR3 in DNA: TGTGCCAGCAGTGAATCGGCCACAGATACGCAGTATTTT. Full variable domain (rest looked up from reference TRBV25-1 and TRBJ2-3): EADIYQTPRYLVIGTGKKITLECSQTMGHDKMYWYQQDPGMELHLIHYSYGVNSTEKGDLSSESTVSRIRTEHFPLTLESARPSHTSQYLCASSESATDTQYFGPGTRLTVL.

The chain has TRBV6-6 and TRBJ2-1; D gene uncertain. The V end was cut by 2 bases, the J end by 9 bases, with 5 bases between. The CDR3 is made up of 11 amino acids. Germline lookup yields CDR1 MNHNY and CDR2 SVGAGI (reference sequence). In DNA form, the CDR3 reads TGTGCCAGCAGTTACGCTGCTGAGCAGTTCTTC. The encoded protein is CASSYAAEQFF.

This clonotype was picked up many times. V is TRBV5-1 and J is TRBJ1-1, with 7 bases aligning to TRBD1. With V trimmed by 3 bases and J by 8 bases, 16 bases remained unmatched. The CDR3 extends over 16 amino acids. Germline V gene sequence: CDR1 SGHRS, CDR2 YFSETQ. CDR3 in amino acids: CASSSLVRRGRGEAFF. In DNA, the CDR3 is TGCGCCAGCAGCTCGTTAGTTAGGAGGGGGCGCGGGGAAGCTTTCTTT.

This chain joins TRBV7-3 and TRBJ2-7; a weak D match, TRBD1 (6 bases). CDR1 SGHTA and CDR2 FQGTGA come from the germline V gene. CDR3 length: 16 residues. Deletions cut 1 base from V and 5 bases from J, with 18 bases between. CDR3 bases: TGTGCCAGCAGCTTAAATGGGGGCGGACATTACAACGAGCAGTACTTC. Protein sequence: CASSLNGGGHYNEQYF.

This clonotype occurred a few times. V and J are TRBV5-1 and TRBJ2-1; 9 positions match TRBD1. This CDR3 contains 15 residues. Germline V CDR1 and CDR2: SGHRS, YFSETQ. V lost 2 bases and J lost 8; bases outside the gene matches: 8. The CDR3 DNA follows: TGCGCCAGCAGCTTTACCGGGACAGGGATCCATGAGCAGTTCTTC. Its protein is CASSFTGTGIHEQFF.

This chain connects TRBV4-1 to TRBJ2-2, with D possibly TRBD2 on 5 matching bases. Trimming removed 1 base from V and 4 bases from J, with 10 bases in between. The CDR3 totals 15 residues. Germline assignment: CDR1 MGHRA and CDR2 YSYEKL. The CDR3 DNA is TGCGCCAGCAGCCAAGGAGATCTAGCCACCGGGGAGCTGTTTTTT. As protein: CASSQGDLATGELFF.

This chain links TRBV15 with TRBJ1-5; D unresolved. Germline CDR1 and CDR2: LNHNV and YYDKDF (reference sequence). V lost 0 bases and J lost 2, with 11 bases in between. This CDR3 has 16 amino acids. The CDR3 coding sequence is TGTGCCACCAGCAGAGATAGGGATTTGGGCAATCAGCCCCAGCATTTT. Protein product: CATSRDRDLGNQPQHF.

This chain joins TRBV28 and TRBJ2-7; TRBD2 agrees at 8 bases. This CDR3 comprises 16 residues. The germline CDR1 and CDR2 sequences are MDHEN and SYDVKM. The V and J ends lost 6 bases and 0 bases, in that order; junction bases with no gene match: 10. As DNA, the CDR3 is TGTGCCAGCAGCTCCCCTGGCGGGGGGCCCTCCTACGAGCAGTACTTC. Amino acids: CASSSPGGGPSYEQYF.

This clonotype was detected many times. The V gene is TRBV12-3 or TRBV12-4, the J gene TRBJ1-6; tentatively, D is TRBD1 (5 bases). The length of the CDR3 is 17 residues. Trimming pared 3 bases from V and 9 bases from J, leaving 21 bases between. CDR3 sequence: CASSLRSSIGGTSPLHF. DNA of the CDR3: TGTGCCAGCAGTTTGCGTTCATCAATTGGGGGAACTTCACCCCTCCACTTT.

This clonotype was seen ten or more times. The CDR3 loop is CASRNLGGEQFF. In nucleotides, the CDR3 is TGTGCCAGCAGGAACTTAGGGGGCGAGCAGTTCTTC. The chain carries TRBV5-8 and TRBJ2-1; 7 bases line up with TRBD1. Germline V gene sequence: CDR1 SGHTS, CDR2 YDEGEE. The CDR3 loop spans 12 amino acids. J was trimmed by 10 bases and V by 5 bases; bases with no gene match: 6.